The 3 T cell receptor beta chains given below trace back to one sample, sequenced in a study of cytomegalovirus exposure and HLA in healthy donors (dated by TCRdb to 2016 to 2017). Library preparation was by the immunoSEQ multiplex PCR assay. For the multiplex PCR, a mixture combining 60 forward primers for TCR Vbeta segments and 13 reverse primers for TCR Jbeta segments was used. TCRdb stores this immuneACCESS table with in-frame sequences only. Part of the clones is absent; in the studies checked, under half of the shortfall reflects unresolved V genes, and no reason is known for the rest. Counted in this sample were about 140,000 clones; 75% to 85% of them appeared once. Clones ranked in the top ten supply about 2.2% of the sample. What was sequenced was PBMCs. The source of these receptors is a man aged 50 to 59 in good health and CMV-seronegative.

The chain is built from TRBV5-1 and TRBJ2-2; 11 bases map to TRBD2. Losses at the gene ends were 0 bases for V and 4 bases for J; bases not matched to a gene: 2. CDR1 and CDR2 from the germline V gene are SGHRS and YFSETQ. There are 16 residues in the CDR3. The CDR3 coding sequence is TGCGCCAGCAGCTTGGCGACTAGCGGGGTCACCGGGGAGCTGTTTTTT. It encodes CASSLATSGVTGELFF.

The chain is built from TRBV11-3 and TRBJ1-1, with 10 positions matching TRBD1. Trimming took 4 bases from V and 4 from J; bases not matched to a gene: 12. In germline, CDR1 is SGHNT, CDR2 YENEEA. CDR3 length: 17 amino acids. The CDR3 sequence: CASSSGQGVRKGTEAFF. The CDR3 bases are TGTGCCAGCAGCTCCGGACAGGGGGTGAGGAAGGGCACTGAAGCTTTCTTT.

This chain joins TRBV10-2 and TRBJ1-2; D is possibly TRBD1 (6 bases). Germline CDR1 reads WSHSY; CDR2 reads SAAADI. The CDR3 loop spans 12 amino acids. The V and J ends lost 7 bases and 8 bases respectively, with 14 bases between them. The DNA of the CDR3 is TGCGCCAGCAATGGGGGCCTGGGGGGCTACACCTTC. Amino acid sequence: CASNGGLGGYTF.